This T cell receptor beta chain was retrieved from a study of OX40 agonist ivuxolimab in advanced cancers. Overall study: Three patients got partial responses; one had hepatocellular carcinoma and two had cutaneous melanoma.

The V gene lost 1 base and the J gene lost 1 base, with 11 bases spanning the gap. Germline CDR1 is SGHDT and CDR2 is YYEEEE. CDR3 length equals 15 residues. Assay used: immunoSEQ multiplex PCR; TCRdb lists only in-frame clones, some missing. The sample lists tens of thousands of clones, just under 95% occurring once. This receptor was identified in an adult with an advanced solid tumor such as melanoma, head and neck, liver or kidney cancer. The chain joins TRBV5-6 to TRBJ1-1, with no clear D. The specimen comprised CD4+ or CD8+ T cells sorted from blood, sampled in a trial of the OX40 agonist ivuxolimab. The CDR3 sequence is CASSLWTSANTEAFF. The CDR3 DNA reads as TGTGCCAGCAGCTTGTGGACGTCGGCGAACACTGAAGCTTTCTTT.